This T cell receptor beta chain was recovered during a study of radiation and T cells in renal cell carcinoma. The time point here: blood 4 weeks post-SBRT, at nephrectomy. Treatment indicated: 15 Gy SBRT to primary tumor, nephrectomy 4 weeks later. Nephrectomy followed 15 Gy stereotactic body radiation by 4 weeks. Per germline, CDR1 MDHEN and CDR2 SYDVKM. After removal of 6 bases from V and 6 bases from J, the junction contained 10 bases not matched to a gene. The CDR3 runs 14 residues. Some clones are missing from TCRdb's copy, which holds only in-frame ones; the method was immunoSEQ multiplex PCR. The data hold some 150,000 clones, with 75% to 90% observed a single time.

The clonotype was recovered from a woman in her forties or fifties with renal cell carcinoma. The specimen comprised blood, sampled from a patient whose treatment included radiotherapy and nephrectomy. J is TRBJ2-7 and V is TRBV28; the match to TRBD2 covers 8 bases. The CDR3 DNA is TGTGCCAGCAGCTATGGACTAGCCCCCGGCGAGCAGTACTTC. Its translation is CASSYGLAPGEQYF. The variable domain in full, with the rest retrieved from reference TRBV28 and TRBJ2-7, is DVKVTQSSRYLVKRTGEKVFLECVQDMDHENMFWYRQDPGLGLRLIYFSYDVKMKEKGDIPEGYSVSREKKERFSLILESASTNQTSMYLCASSYGLAPGEQYFGPGTRLTVT.